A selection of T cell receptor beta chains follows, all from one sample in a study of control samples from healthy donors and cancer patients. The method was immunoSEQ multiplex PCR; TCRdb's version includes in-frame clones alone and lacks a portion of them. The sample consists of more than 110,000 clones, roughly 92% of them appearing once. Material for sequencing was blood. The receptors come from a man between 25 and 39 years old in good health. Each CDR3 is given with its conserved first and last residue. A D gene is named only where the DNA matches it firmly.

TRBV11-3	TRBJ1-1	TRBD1	CASSLVTGGGTEAFF
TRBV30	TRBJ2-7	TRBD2	CAWSAGLAPDEQYF
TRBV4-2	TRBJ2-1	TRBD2	CASSQDQTSGYNEQFF
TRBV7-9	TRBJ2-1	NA	CASSLARGFVDEQFF
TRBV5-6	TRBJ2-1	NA	CASSFVDNEQFF
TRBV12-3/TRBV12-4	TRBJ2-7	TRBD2	CASSKRGSYEQYF
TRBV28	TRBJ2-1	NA	CASRLGGAGYNEQFF
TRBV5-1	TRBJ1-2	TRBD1	CASSLGQGAGYGYTF
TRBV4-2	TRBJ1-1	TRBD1	CASSHETGVRAFF
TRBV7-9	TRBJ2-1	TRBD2	CASSFPGRALYEQFF
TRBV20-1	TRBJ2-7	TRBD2	CSASSLGAGNFYEQYF
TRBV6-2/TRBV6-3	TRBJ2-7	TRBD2	CASSYLFGAGGPQSYEQYF
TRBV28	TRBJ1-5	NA	CASRSLNGPGGNQPQHF
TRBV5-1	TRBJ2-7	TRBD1	CASSLETLWTGDYEQYF
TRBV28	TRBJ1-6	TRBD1	CASSFGTGGGSPLHF
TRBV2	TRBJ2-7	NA	CASSEGVANTYEQYF
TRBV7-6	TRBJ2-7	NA	CASSYSPLGYEQYF